These 9 T cell receptor beta chains share one sample of origin, sequenced in a study of blood T cell repertoires in COVID-19. Using immunoSEQ multiplex PCR, the repertoire was profiled, and TCRdb retains in-frame clones only, with some absent. The repertoire consists of about 280,000 clones, with roughly 87% occurring once and the leading ten covering approximately 1%. The sequenced sample was PBMCs or T cells enriched from blood (not recorded which). The receptors here all came from a woman aged 25 to 45 who had recovered from COVID-19.

V is TRBV2 and J is TRBJ2-7; 7 nucleotides line up with TRBD2. CDR1 and CDR2 (germline): SNHLY, FYNNEI. The CDR3 has 15 residues. V shed 0 bases, J shed 3 bases, and the junction held 5 bases outside the gene matches. This chain's CDR3 is CASSEARTGGYEQYF. In DNA form, the CDR3 reads TGTGCCAGCAGTGAAGCGCGGACGGGAGGCTACGAGCAGTACTTC.

The chain couples TRBV27 to TRBJ1-1; TRBD1 matches 7 bases. The CDR3 is made up of 12 amino acids. In germline, CDR1 is MNHEY, CDR2 SMNVEV (reference sequence). With V trimmed by 7 bases and J by 6 bases, 5 bases remained unmatched. The CDR3, as DNA: TGTGCCAGCAAGACAGGGAGCGCTGAAGCTTTCTTT. Its translation is CASKTGSAEAFF.

The gene calls are TRBV27 and TRBJ1-5; 8 nucleotides match TRBD1. The CDR3 spans 13 residues. Germline assignment: CDR1 MNHEY and CDR2 SMNVEV (reference sequence). V shed 5 bases and J 13 bases; nucleotides not matched to a gene: 10. The CDR3 protein is CASSPRTGWSQHF. The CDR3 nucleotides are TGTGCCAGCAGTCCCCGGACAGGGTGGTCTCAGCATTTT.

CDR3 bases: TGTGCCAGCAGTAGGGGCCCGGGCCAGACGTATACGCAGTATTTT. It is translated as CASSRGPGQTYTQYF. The chain couples TRBV28 to TRBJ2-3, with a weak D call TRBD1 (5 bases). Germline values: CDR1 MDHEN, CDR2 SYDVKM. This CDR3 is built from 15 residues. Trimming took off 5 bases at V and 7 bases at J, with 19 bases between the two ends.

V and J are TRBV12-5 and TRBJ2-7; no firm D call. This CDR3 has 12 amino acids. The germline V gene encodes CDR1 LGHNT and CDR2 FRNRAP. V was clipped by 6 bases and J by 1 base, with 7 bases between them. CDR3 sequence: CASGPHSYEQYF. The CDR3 coding sequence is TGTGCTAGTGGCCCCCATTCCTACGAGCAGTACTTC.

CDR3 protein: CATSRGSSSSYEQYF. CDR3 bases: TGTGCCACCAGCAGAGGTTCCTCTAGCTCCTACGAGCAGTACTTC. The J gene is TRBJ2-7, the V gene TRBV15; D is unclear. Trimming removed 1 base from V and 0 bases from J, with 10 bases in between. The CDR3 is 15 amino acids. Germline V gene data show CDR1 as LNHNV and CDR2 as YYDKDF (reference sequence).

This clone was found a few times. CDR3 amino acids: CASGDSFYGYTF. The CDR3 bases are TGTGCCAGCGGGGACAGCTTCTATGGCTACACCTTC. This rearrangement joins TRBV28 to TRBJ1-2; 7 bases fit TRBD1. The CDR3 spans 12 residues. V dropped 8 bases and J dropped 4; count of bases not matched to a gene: 4. From germline, CDR1 is MDHEN and CDR2 SYDVKM.

This sequence joins TRBV7-3 and TRBJ2-2; TRBD1 might be the D (6 bases). The V gene's germline CDR1 is SGHTA and CDR2 FQGTGA. Trimming removed 10 bases from V and 2 bases from J, with 11 bases in between. This CDR3 contains 13 residues. The CDR3: CAIQGLNTGELFF. The CDR3 DNA reads TGTGCCATACAGGGTCTAAACACCGGGGAGCTGTTTTTT.

The chain links TRBV6-5 to TRBJ1-1, with D unclear. CDR3 length: 11 residues. Trimming removed 10 bases from V and 7 bases from J, with 13 bases in between. CDR1 is MNHEY, CDR2 SVGAGI, per germline. CDR3 in amino acids: CATWEHGEAFF. The CDR3 nucleotides read TGTGCCACCTGGGAGCACGGTGAAGCTTTCTTT.